These 26 T cell receptor beta chains were sequenced from one sample in a study of cytomegalovirus exposure and HLA in healthy donors. Amplification used 60 Vbeta primers and 13 Jbeta primers. Profiling relied on immunoSEQ multiplex PCR, and the TCRdb table lists in-frame clones only, not all of them. The table records roughly 230,000 clones, around 90% of them present only once. The sample consisted of PBMCs. All receptors derive from a girl aged 2 to 10 in good health and CMV-seronegative.

The chain links TRBV10-3 to TRBJ2-7; possible D gene TRBD1, 6 bases. Deletions cut 2 bases from V and 0 bases from J, with 8 bases between. Germline loops: CDR1 ENHRY, CDR2 SYGVKD. There are 14 residues in the CDR3. The CDR3 region has the DNA TGTGCCATCAGTGAGGGACAGAGCTCCTACGAGCAGTACTTC. Translation: CAISEGQSSYEQYF.

The count of this clone is one. V and J are TRBV2 and TRBJ2-7; D may be TRBD1 (6 bases). This CDR3 has 14 residues. V lost 2 bases, J lost 3 bases, and 11 bases lay in between. Germline CDR1 and CDR2: SNHLY and FYNNEI. DNA for the CDR3: TGTGCCAGCAGTGAAAAGTCAGGGGTCTACGAGCAGTACTTC. As protein: CASSEKSGVYEQYF. The full variable domain, in which reference TRBV2 and TRBJ2-7 provide the parts outside the CDR3, is EPEVTQTPSHQVTQMGQEVILRCVPISNHLYFYWYRQILGQKVEFLVSFYNNEISEKSEIFDDQFSVERPDGSNFTLKIRSTKLEDSAMYFCASSEKSGVYEQYFGPGTRLTVT.

This clone appeared a single time. This chain connects TRBV10-3 to TRBJ2-5; possibly TRBD1 for D (6 bases). The CDR3 consists of 16 residues. Germline V gene sequence: CDR1 ENHRY, CDR2 SYGVKD. V lost 6 bases to trimming and J lost 2 bases, with 19 bases between them. This CDR3 reads CAISTAGTLAQETQYF. For the CDR3, the DNA is TGTGCCATCAGCACTGCCGGGACACTTGCTCAAGAGACCCAGTACTTC.

This sequence joins TRBV5-4 and TRBJ2-2; 8 bases map to TRBD1. This CDR3 has 18 residues. Germline CDR1 is SGHNT and CDR2 is YYREEE (reference sequence). Losses at the gene ends were 3 bases for V and 3 bases for J; bases not matched to a gene: 13. The CDR3 sequence is CASSSTTAGGAYTGELFF. Here the CDR3 DNA reads TGTGCCAGCAGCTCGACGACCGCAGGGGGCGCGTACACCGGGGAGCTGTTTTTT.

The chain has TRBV5-5 and TRBJ1-6, with D possibly matching TRBD1 (5 bases). CDR1 SGHKS and CDR2 YYEKEE come from the germline V gene (reference sequence). CDR3 length equals 16 residues. The germline V and J ends were trimmed by 1 base and 13 bases, with 21 bases remaining between them. The CDR3 reads CASSLTDGQGNLPLHF. The CDR3 region has the DNA TGTGCCAGCAGCTTGACAGACGGGCAGGGAAATCTTCCCCTCCACTTT.

The chain uses TRBV15 and TRBJ2-5; 10 nucleotides align to TRBD2. Germline V gives CDR1 LNHNV, CDR2 YYDKDF (reference sequence). This CDR3 contains 16 residues. The V segment lost 0 bases and the J segment 4 bases; nucleotides outside the gene matches: 5. CDR3 DNA: TGTGCCACCAGCAGAGATACGGGACTAGCGAGAGAGACCCAGTACTTC. Its translation is CATSRDTGLARETQYF. Complete variable domain (other parts from reference TRBV15 and TRBJ2-5): DAMVIQNPRYQVTQFGKPVTLSCSQTLNHNVMYWYQQKSSQAPKLLFHYYDKDFNNEADTPDNFQSRRPNTSFCFLDIRSPGLGDTAMYLCATSRDTGLARETQYFGPGTRLLVL.

The gene calls are TRBV2 and TRBJ2-4; 7 nucleotides align to TRBD1. Trimming took 3 bases from V and 9 from J; bases not matched to a gene: 17. The germline V gene has CDR1 SNHLY and CDR2 FYNNEI. The CDR3 has 17 amino acids. The CDR3 DNA is TGTGCCAGCAGTGATAAGGCCAGGGGGTGGCTTGTCGGCATTCAGTACTTC. As protein: CASSDKARGWLVGIQYF. Full variable domain (rest looked up from reference TRBV2 and TRBJ2-4): EPEVTQTPSHQVTQMGQEVILRCVPISNHLYFYWYRQILGQKVEFLVSFYNNEISEKSEIFDDQFSVERPDGSNFTLKIRSTKLEDSAMYFCASSDKARGWLVGIQYFGAGTRLSVL.

This clone was recorded once. The chain links TRBV2 to TRBJ1-5; D gene ambiguous. Germline V CDR1 and CDR2: SNHLY, FYNNEI. The V gene lost 6 bases and the J gene lost 6 bases, with 9 bases spanning the gap. The CDR3 sequence is 12 residues long. The CDR3 bases are TGTGCCAGCAGCCTAACCGGTCAGCCCCAGCATTTT. It is translated as CASSLTGQPQHF.

This clone was observed a single time. V usage is TRBV19 and J usage is TRBJ1-5; unclear D gene. The CDR3 has 20 residues. V lost 4 bases and J lost 0, with 25 bases in between. Germline V gene data show CDR1 as LNHDA and CDR2 as SQIVND (reference sequence). CDR3 protein: CASSTLSLLEKAISNQPQHF. CDR3 nucleotides: TGTGCCAGTAGTACCCTTTCCCTCCTAGAGAAGGCCATTAGCAATCAGCCCCAGCATTTT.

This chain connects TRBV2 to TRBJ2-1, with a possible D match to TRBD1 (6 bases). Trimming removed 5 bases from V and 5 bases from J, with 16 bases in between. CDR1 and CDR2 (germline): SNHLY, FYNNEI. The CDR3 has 15 amino acids. The CDR3 bases are TGTGCCAGCAGTCCTCGATGGACAGCCGACAATGAGCAGTTCTTC. Translation gives CASSPRWTADNEQFF.

This clone was picked up one time. The rearrangement uses TRBV29-1 and TRBJ2-1; D might be TRBD1 (6 bases). This CDR3 comprises 12 residues. Between the trimmed V and J ends, which lost 3 bases and 13 bases, there was a span of 16 bases. Germline assignment: CDR1 SQVTM and CDR2 ANQGSEA. CDR3 protein: CSVDRAQGYQFF. Written as DNA, the CDR3 is TGCAGCGTTGATAGGGCACAGGGATATCAGTTCTTC.

CDR3 bases: TGTGCCAGCAGCTTCGGACAACTAGCGGGAGAAGTCGAGCAGTACTTC. This gives the protein CASSFGQLAGEVEQYF. V gene TRBV7-6 combines with J gene TRBJ2-7; 11 bases are a match to TRBD2. Germline V gives CDR1 SGHVS, CDR2 FNYEAQ. The CDR3 is 16 residues long. Losses at the gene ends were 3 bases for V and 6 bases for J; bases not matched to a gene: 10.

The V gene is TRBV10-3, the J gene TRBJ2-2; 7 nucleotides align to TRBD1. The junction had 2 bases not matched to a gene; V was cut back by 7 bases and J by 0 bases. The CDR3 runs 14 residues. The germline CDR1 and CDR2 sequences are ENHRY and SYGVKD. Written as DNA, the CDR3 is TGTGCCATCAAGGGACAGACGAACACCGGGGAGCTGTTTTTT. Amino acid sequence: CAIKGQTNTGELFF.

The chain combines TRBV2 with TRBJ2-3, with D possibly TRBD1 on 6 matching bases. The length of the CDR3 is 15 residues. V dropped 11 bases and J dropped 1 base, with 19 bases sitting between them. Germline V gene sequence: CDR1 SNHLY, CDR2 FYNNEI. The CDR3 loop reads CASSKEAGGTDTQYF. CDR3 DNA sequence: TGTGCCTCCTCGAAGGAGGCAGGGGGCACAGATACGCAGTATTTT.

Concerning this clone: The sample has other DNA sequences that encode this CDR3 too. The chain carries TRBV5-1 and TRBJ2-7, with 11 bases lining up with TRBD1. Germline V gene lookup returns CDR1 SGHRS and CDR2 YFSETQ. The CDR3 extends over 14 amino acids. The junction had 3 bases not matched to a gene; V was cut back by 4 bases and J by 3 bases. CDR3: CASSLGTGGYEQYF. The CDR3 DNA reads TGCGCCAGCAGCCTAGGGACAGGGGGCTACGAGCAGTACTTC.

This rearrangement joins TRBV30 to TRBJ2-1, with 8 bases lining up with TRBD1. The length of the CDR3 is 15 residues. The germline gives CDR1 GTSNPN, CDR2 SVGIG (reference sequence). V lost 2 bases to trimming and J lost 4 bases; unmatched junction nucleotides: 7. The CDR3 coding sequence is TGTGCCTGGAGTTCCGGACAGGGCACTTACAATGAGCAGTTCTTC. It specifies CAWSSGQGTYNEQFF. The full variable domain, completed using reference TRBV30 and TRBJ2-1, is SQTIHQWPATLVQPVGSPLSLECTVEGTSNPNLYWYRQAAGRGLQLLFYSVGIGQISSEVPQNLSASRPQDRQFILSSKKLLLSDSGFYLCAWSSGQGTYNEQFFGPGTRLTVL.

The rearrangement joins TRBV15 to TRBJ1-6; 7 bases match TRBD1. This CDR3 has 12 residues. The J segment lost 13 bases and the V segment lost 5 bases, leaving 5 bases of the junction unmatched. Germline V gene sequence: CDR1 LNHNV, CDR2 YYDKDF (reference sequence). The CDR3 is CATSLNRGPLHF. The CDR3, as DNA: TGTGCCACCAGCCTAAACAGGGGTCCCCTCCACTTT.

This chain joins TRBV19 and TRBJ1-1; TRBD1 matches 8 bases. The CDR3 loop spans 14 amino acids. Germline trimming cut 3 bases from V and 8 bases from J; bases unmatched to any gene: 8. The germline V gene encodes CDR1 LNHDA and CDR2 SQIVND (reference sequence). The CDR3 sequence: CASSMGPGTGEAFF. In nucleotides, the CDR3 is TGTGCCAGTAGTATGGGTCCCGGGACAGGCGAAGCTTTCTTT.

The chain recombines TRBV10-1 with TRBJ2-6; 10 bases map to TRBD2. This CDR3 region has 17 residues. J lost 0 bases, V lost 6 bases, and 5 bases had no gene match. Germline CDR1 reads WNHNN; CDR2 reads SYGVQD (reference sequence). Written as DNA, the CDR3 is TGCGCCAGCAGCCCACTAGCGGGGAACTCTGGGGCCAACGTCCTGACTTTC. This gives the protein CASSPLAGNSGANVLTF.

As concerns this clone: The junction departs from germline at one end; a sequencing error may be responsible. The chain joins TRBV5-5 to TRBJ1-1, with D possibly matching TRBD1 (5 bases). The CDR3 has 15 amino acids. Germline values: CDR1 SGHKS, CDR2 YYEKEE (reference sequence). CDR3 nucleotide sequence: TGTGCCAGCAGCTTAGTAGGGGATTTGGGCACTGAAGTTTTCTTT. It is translated as CASSLVGDLGTEVFF.

The gene calls are TRBV28 and TRBJ1-2; 7 positions agree with TRBD1. The length of the CDR3 is 14 residues. CDR1 and CDR2 from the germline V gene are MDHEN and SYDVKM. V lost 5 bases and J lost 2; bases outside the gene matches: 5. This CDR3 reads CASSKPGGNYGYTF. Here the CDR3 DNA reads TGTGCCAGCAGTAAGCCAGGGGGAAACTATGGCTACACCTTC.

The chain employs TRBV19 and TRBJ2-7, with 8 bases aligning to TRBD1. Looked up from germline, CDR1 is LNHDA and CDR2 is SQIVND (reference sequence). The V gene end was trimmed by 3 bases and the J gene end by 4 bases; junction bases not matched to a gene: 8. This CDR3 contains 15 residues. CDR3: CASSMWTGIRYEQYF. DNA for the CDR3: TGTGCCAGTAGTATGTGGACAGGGATTCGGTACGAGCAGTACTTC. The entire variable domain, with the rest obtained from reference TRBV19 and TRBJ2-7, is as follows: DGGITQSPKYLFRKEGQNVTLSCEQNLNHDAMYWYRQDPGQGLRLIYYSQIVNDFQKGDIAEGYSVSREKKESFPLTVTSAQKNPTAFYLCASSMWTGIRYEQYFGPGTRLTVT.

This chain links TRBV28 with TRBJ2-7, with D possibly matching TRBD1 (5 bases). Germline V CDR1 and CDR2: MDHEN, SYDVKM. The CDR3 extends over 14 amino acids. V shed 6 bases and J shed 0 bases, with 12 bases lying between them. CDR3 coding DNA: TGTGCCAGCAGACTACAGGCCCCCTCCTACGAGCAGTACTTC. Amino acids: CASRLQAPSYEQYF. Filled out from reference TRBV28 and TRBJ2-7, the complete variable domain reads DVKVTQSSRYLVKRTGEKVFLECVQDMDHENMFWYRQDPGLGLRLIYFSYDVKMKEKGDIPEGYSVSREKKERFSLILESASTNQTSMYLCASRLQAPSYEQYFGPGTRLTVT.

This clone was detected only once. The gene calls are TRBV29-1 and TRBJ1-1, with D perhaps TRBD1 (6 bases). Germline V gene lookup returns CDR1 SQVTM and CDR2 ANQGSEA. The CDR3 totals 14 residues. V lost 6 bases and J lost 0, with 14 bases in between. The CDR3 DNA reads TGCAGCGTGCAACCGACAGGTGTGAACACTGAAGCTTTCTTT. Amino acids: CSVQPTGVNTEAFF.

The V call is TRBV6-1, the J call TRBJ2-7, with a tentative D call TRBD2 (5 bases). The V gene's germline CDR1 is MNHNS and CDR2 SASEGT. Trimming shortened V by 6 bases and J by 5 bases, and 11 bases separated the two germline ends. This CDR3 comprises 12 residues. The CDR3, as DNA: TGTGCCAGCAGGGACTCCTTAAACGAGCAGTACTTC. Protein sequence: CASRDSLNEQYF.

The genes are TRBV19 and TRBJ2-2, with 13 bases aligning to TRBD2. V was pared by 9 bases and J by 5 bases, with 9 bases of the junction left unmatched. The CDR3 contains 16 residues. Germline loops: CDR1 LNHDA, CDR2 SQIVND (reference sequence). The CDR3 DNA sequence: TGTGCCAGCGAGGGACTAGCGGGGAGGGGGACCGGGGAGCTGTTTTTT. This translates into CASEGLAGRGTGELFF.